These 14 T cell receptor beta chains were sequenced from one sample in a study of T cell responses to AZD1222 COVID-19 vaccine. The table came from immunoSEQ multiplex PCR; TCRdb's copy has only in-frame clones and leaves some out. Found here are approximately 110,000 clones, 88% of them singletons; the top ten hold approximately 5%. This specimen consisted of peripheral blood, obtained on day 0 of AZD1222 vaccination. The receptors derive from an adult in good health.

The rearrangement uses TRBV15 and TRBJ2-7; TRBD1 matches at 8 bases. Trimming took 5 bases from V and 2 from J; bases not matched to a gene: 5. CDR1 LNHNV and CDR2 YYDKDF come from the germline V gene (reference sequence). The CDR3 has 14 residues. The chain's CDR3 is CATSPQTGAYEQYF. Here the CDR3 DNA reads TGTGCCACCAGCCCCCAGACAGGGGCCTACGAGCAGTACTTC.

The V and J genes are TRBV27 and TRBJ1-3; D may be TRBD1 (5 bases). The CDR3 is 15 amino acids. Trimming removed 2 bases at V and 4 bases at J, with 12 bases between. Germline CDR1 MNHEY, CDR2 SMNVEV (reference sequence). The CDR3 protein is CASSLRGASGNTIYF. The CDR3 region has the DNA TGTGCCAGCAGTTTAAGAGGGGCAAGCGGAAACACCATATATTTT.

This chain joins TRBV2 and TRBJ1-5; no reliable D call. The V end was cut by 7 bases, the J end by 5 bases, with 15 bases between. This CDR3 spans 14 amino acids. CDR1 SNHLY and CDR2 FYNNEI come from the germline V gene. The DNA for the CDR3 is TGTGCCAGCAATGTTTTGGGGTCACATCAGCCCCAGCATTTT. Translated: CASNVLGSHQPQHF.

The chain couples TRBV7-2 to TRBJ2-3; no reliable D call. Germline V gives CDR1 SGHTA, CDR2 FQGNSA. The CDR3 totals 15 residues. V was shortened by 5 bases and J by 2 bases, with 14 bases between the two germline ends. CDR3 loop: CASSPQLGITDTQYF. The CDR3 nucleotides are TGTGCCAGCAGCCCGCAGTTGGGGATCACAGATACGCAGTATTTT. The full variable domain, its missing parts supplied by reference TRBV7-2 and TRBJ2-3, is GAGVSQSPSNKVTEKGKDVELRCDPISGHTALYWYRQSLGQGLEFLIYFQGNSAPDKSGLPSDRFSAERTGGSVSTLTIQRTQQEDSAVYLCASSPQLGITDTQYFGPGTRLTVL.

This clone occurred once. The rearrangement uses TRBV12-3 or TRBV12-4 and TRBJ1-2; D remains unclear. V was pared by 3 bases and J by 0 bases, with 5 bases between. The length of the CDR3 is 13 residues. CDR3 sequence reads: CASSFPTNYGYTF. The CDR3 bases are TGTGCCAGCAGTTTTCCCACTAACTATGGCTACACCTTC.

The V call is TRBV28, the J call TRBJ1-2; D may be TRBD1 (5 bases). The germline V and J ends were trimmed by 8 bases and 2 bases, with 6 bases remaining between them. The germline CDR1 and CDR2 sequences are MDHEN and SYDVKM. This CDR3 spans 11 amino acids. The CDR3 bases are TGTGCCAGCGAGGGGAACTATGGCTACACCTTC. Protein: CASEGNYGYTF.

CDR3: CASSTGGQPQHF. CDR3 bases: TGTGCCAGCAGTACAGGGGGTCAGCCCCAGCATTTT. The rearrangement links TRBV12-3 or TRBV12-4 to TRBJ1-5; the match to TRBD1 covers 8 bases. CDR3 length: 12 amino acids. The V gene end was trimmed by 5 bases and the J gene end by 6 bases; junction bases not matched to a gene: 0.

The chain couples TRBV6-5 to TRBJ1-5, with 8 nucleotides matching TRBD1. The CDR3 spans 14 residues. V trimming: 5 bases; J trimming: 2 bases; junction bases outside the gene matches: 2. CDR1 MNHEY and CDR2 SVGAGI come from the germline V gene. The CDR3 DNA reads as TGTGCCAGCAGTCCGGACAGGGGCAATCAGCCCCAGCATTTT. Translation: CASSPDRGNQPQHF.

The rearrangement links TRBV9 to TRBJ2-7, with D tentatively TRBD1 (6 bases). Trimming took off 2 bases at V and 6 bases at J, with 15 bases between the two ends. CDR1 and CDR2 from the germline V gene are SGDLS and YYNGEE. The CDR3 loop spans 14 amino acids. The CDR3 is CASSVGRGSLEQYF. The CDR3 DNA reads TGTGCCAGCAGCGTTGGCAGGGGATCGCTCGAGCAGTACTTC.

The chain employs TRBV3-1 (or the pseudogene TRBV3-2) and TRBJ2-7, with D maybe TRBD1 (6 bases). The germline gives CDR1 LGHDT, CDR2 YNNKEL (reference sequence). The CDR3 has 16 residues. Trimming stripped 1 base from V and 4 bases from J, with 17 bases between. The DNA for the CDR3 is TGTGCCAGCAGCCAAGCTCCGGGACACATAATTTACGAGCAGTACTTC. Amino acids: CASSQAPGHIIYEQYF.

The V and J genes are TRBV18 and TRBJ1-4, with 12 nucleotides matching TRBD1. Germline V lookup: CDR1 KGHSH, CDR2 LQKENI. Trimming removed 3 bases from V and 6 bases from J; junction bases left unmatched: 2. This CDR3 spans 15 amino acids. The CDR3 DNA sequence: TGTGCCAGCTCACCCGGGACAGGGGGCGATGAAAAACTGTTTTTT. Protein product: CASSPGTGGDEKLFF.

The CDR3 loop is CASRRSGIPLEKLFF. DNA of the CDR3: TGTGCCAGCAGGCGATCCGGGATCCCTCTAGAAAAACTGTTTTTT. The chain is built from TRBV28 and TRBJ1-4, with no clear D. V lost 6 bases and J lost 8, with 19 bases in between. Germline CDR1 and CDR2: MDHEN and SYDVKM. This CDR3 has 15 residues.

The chain uses TRBV24-1 and TRBJ1-6, with 7 positions matching TRBD1. J lost 4 bases, V lost 3 bases, and 11 bases had no gene match. Germline V gene lookup returns CDR1 KGHDR and CDR2 SFDVKD. This CDR3 is 18 amino acids long. The CDR3 protein is CATSDINTGEEYNSPLHF. The CDR3 coding sequence is TGTGCCACCAGTGATATAAATACAGGGGAAGAATATAATTCACCCCTCCACTTT.

This sequence joins TRBV4-3 and TRBJ2-7; 10 bases are shared with TRBD2. Germline CDR1 LGHNA, CDR2 YSLEER. The CDR3 consists of 15 residues. J lost 0 bases, V lost 1 base, and 0 bases had no gene match. The CDR3 DNA sequence: TGCGCCAGCAGCCAAGTAGCGGGGGGCTCCTACGAGCAGTACTTC. It translates to CASSQVAGGSYEQYF.